The clone carrying this T cell receptor (beta chain) was seen repeatedly, ten times or more. The antigen remains unidentified. The data stem from a study of T-cell reconstitution after alpha-beta-depleted transplantation in children. Unique molecular identifiers were incorporated when the TCRbeta library was constructed. From the PCR reads, TCRdb called clonotypes with MiXCR, one entry per CDR3 protein. The repertoire includes 25,000 to 35,000 distinct CDR3 sequences, approximately 7% of them detected once, and roughly 27% sits in the top ten. Study-wide results and limits: At one year after transplant, newly produced T cells mostly accounted for T-cell counts and diversity. Some patients showed high day-60 TCRbeta diversity, which derived from surviving recipient T cells and thymic progenitors. It was reported that alpha-beta T cells came from several hundred expanded graft clones (about two months after transplant).

Sequences were derived from peripheral blood, sampled 60 days after TCRalphabeta/CD19-depleted stem cell transplant. The TCR comes from a child in the first two years of life who had a stem cell transplant for acute myeloid leukemia, so the T cells may come from the graft donor.

The CDR3 coding sequence is TGCGCCAGCAGCCAAGATTGGGGGAGTGCGGGACAGACCTACGAGCAGTACTTC. It is translated as CASSQDWGSAGQTYEQYF. The chain employs TRBV4-3 and TRBJ2-7; D is perhaps TRBD1 (7 bases). Deletions cut 0 bases from V and 2 bases from J, with 20 bases between. The germline V gene has CDR1 LGHNA and CDR2 YSLEER. The CDR3 contains 18 residues.